These 4 T cell receptor beta chains originate from one sample sequenced in a study of T cells after yellow fever vaccination. In TCRdb, the 5' RACE reads were re-called with MiXCR into one record per CDR3 protein. The sample holds 120,000 or so distinct CDR3 sequences, about 8.4% seen once. Material: CD8+ T cells sorted from PBMCs, obtained on the day of the yellow fever booster vaccination. The origin of the receptors is a man aged 18 to 35 who received the YFV17D yellow fever vaccine.

This clonotype was recorded at least ten times. The V and J genes are TRBV5-1 and TRBJ2-3, with TRBD2 identical over 13 bases. Trimming took 6 bases from V and 5 from J; bases not matched to a gene: 12. The CDR3 is 17 residues long. Germline CDR1 SGHRS, CDR2 YFSETQ. The CDR3 coding sequence is TGCGCCAGCACCGAGACTAGCGGGGGGATGTACGGAGATACGCAGTATTTT. Its translation: CASTETSGGMYGDTQYF.

The chain employs TRBV5-6 and TRBJ2-7; 9 nucleotides agree with TRBD1. J gave up 3 bases and V 4 bases, and 14 bases lay outside the gene matches. The CDR3 loop spans 17 amino acids. Germline V gene sequence: CDR1 SGHDT, CDR2 YYEEEE. The CDR3 spells CASSTDRGPDTDYEQYF. CDR3 DNA sequence: TGTGCCAGCAGCACGGACAGGGGCCCCGACACGGACTACGAGCAGTACTTC.

This clonotype was observed a handful of times. The CDR3 DNA is TGCAGCGTTGCATGGTATACCGGGGAGCTGTTTTTT. This encodes CSVAWYTGELFF. This chain uses TRBV29-1 with TRBJ2-2; D call uncertain. Germline lookup yields CDR1 SQVTM and CDR2 ANQGSEA. Trimming shortened V by 4 bases and J by 5 bases, and 8 bases separated the two germline ends. This CDR3 contains 12 residues.

The chain uses TRBV7-8 and TRBJ1-2; D remains unclear. Germline loops: CDR1 SGHVS, CDR2 FQNEAQ. V lost 0 bases and J 4 bases, leaving 12 bases between the germline ends. The CDR3 has 15 residues. This CDR3 is CASSLATAGSYGYTF. CDR3 coding DNA: TGTGCCAGCAGCTTAGCTACAGCGGGGTCCTATGGCTACACCTTC.